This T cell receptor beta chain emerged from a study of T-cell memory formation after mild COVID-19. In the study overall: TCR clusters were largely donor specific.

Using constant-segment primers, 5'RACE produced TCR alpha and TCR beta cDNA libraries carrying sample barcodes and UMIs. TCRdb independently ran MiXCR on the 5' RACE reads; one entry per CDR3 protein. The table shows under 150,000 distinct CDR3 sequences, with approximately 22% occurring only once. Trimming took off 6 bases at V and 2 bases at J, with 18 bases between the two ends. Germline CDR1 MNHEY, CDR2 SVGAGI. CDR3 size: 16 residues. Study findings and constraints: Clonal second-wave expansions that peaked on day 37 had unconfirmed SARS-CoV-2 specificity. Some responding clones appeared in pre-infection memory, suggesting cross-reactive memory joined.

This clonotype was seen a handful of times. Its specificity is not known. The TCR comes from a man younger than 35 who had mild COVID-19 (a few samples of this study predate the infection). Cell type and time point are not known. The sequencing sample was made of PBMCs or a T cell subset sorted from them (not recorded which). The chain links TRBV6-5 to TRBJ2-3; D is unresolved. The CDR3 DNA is TGTGCCAGCAGAACGAGACGGACCACCTTCACAGATACGCAGTATTTT. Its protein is CASRTRRTTFTDTQYF.